The clone carrying this TCR beta chain turned up a few times. Its matching antigen is unknown. The record originates from a study of T-cell memory formation after mild COVID-19. Study findings and constraints: Clones that contracted from day 15 to 85 had balanced CD4/CD8; later expanders were CD4+ biased. For contracting clones, CD4+ ones sat mainly in CM and EM, CD8+ in EMRA. Among clones peaking at day 37 in the second wave, SARS-CoV-2 specificity remained unconfirmed.

CDR3 length equals 16 residues. V dropped 0 bases and J dropped 7; count of bases not matched to a gene: 7. Researchers used 5'RACE with constant-segment primers to make TCR alpha and TCR beta cDNA libraries that carry sample barcodes and UMIs. TCRdb re-called the 5' RACE reads through MiXCR, storing one row per CDR3 protein. The sample records 110,000 or so distinct CDR3 sequences, about 20% being singletons. This chain connects TRBV12-3 or TRBV12-4 to TRBJ2-3, with TRBD1 matching over 10 bases. Sequencing used PBMCs or a T cell subset sorted from them (not recorded which). This receptor was identified in a man aged 18-30 years who had mild COVID-19 (a few samples of this study predate the infection). Cell type and time point are not known. The CDR3 DNA sequence: TGTGCCAGCAGTTTAGCGCGGGGACAGGGGCCGAATACGCAGTATTTT. Amino acid sequence: CASSLARGQGPNTQYF.